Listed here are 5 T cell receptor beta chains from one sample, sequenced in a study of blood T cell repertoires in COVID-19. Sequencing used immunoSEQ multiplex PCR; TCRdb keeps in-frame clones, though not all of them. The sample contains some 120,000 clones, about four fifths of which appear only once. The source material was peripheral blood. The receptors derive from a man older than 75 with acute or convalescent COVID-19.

CDR3 in DNA: TGTGCCAGCAGCTTATGGCAGGGGGACTCTGGAAACACCATATATTTT. This translates into CASSLWQGDSGNTIYF. This chain joins TRBV7-2 and TRBJ1-3; 7 bases fit TRBD1. The germline gives CDR1 SGHTA, CDR2 FQGNSA. This CDR3 has 16 residues. V dropped 2 bases and J dropped 0; count of bases not matched to a gene: 4.

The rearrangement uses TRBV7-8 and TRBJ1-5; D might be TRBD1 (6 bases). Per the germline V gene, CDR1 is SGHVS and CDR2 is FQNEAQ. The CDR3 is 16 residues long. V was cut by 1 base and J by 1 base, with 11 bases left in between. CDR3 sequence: CASSLVRGPSNQPQHF. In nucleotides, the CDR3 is TGTGCCAGCAGCTTAGTCAGGGGCCCGAGCAATCAGCCCCAGCATTTT.

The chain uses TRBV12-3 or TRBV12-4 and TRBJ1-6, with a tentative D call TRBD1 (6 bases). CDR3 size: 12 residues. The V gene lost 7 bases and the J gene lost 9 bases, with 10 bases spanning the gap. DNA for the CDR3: TGTGCCAGCAAAACAGGGTCTTCACCCCTCCACTTT. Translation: CASKTGSSPLHF.

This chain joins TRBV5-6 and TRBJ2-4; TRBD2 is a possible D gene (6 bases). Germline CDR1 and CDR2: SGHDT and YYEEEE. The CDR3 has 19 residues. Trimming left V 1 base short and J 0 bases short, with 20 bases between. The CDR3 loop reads CASSLTGVGTVLAKNIQYF. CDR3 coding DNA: TGTGCCAGCAGCTTGACGGGAGTGGGGACCGTACTAGCCAAAAACATTCAGTACTTC.

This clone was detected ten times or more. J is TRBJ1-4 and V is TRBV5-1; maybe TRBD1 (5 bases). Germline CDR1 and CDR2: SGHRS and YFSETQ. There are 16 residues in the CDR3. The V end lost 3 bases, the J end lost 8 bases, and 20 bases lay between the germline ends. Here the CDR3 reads CASSSSSGVPGEKLFF. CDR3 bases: TGCGCCAGCAGCTCCTCTTCGGGGGTTCCGGGGGAAAAACTGTTTTTT.